These 25 T cell receptor beta chains came from one sample sequenced in a study of blood T cell repertoires in COVID-19. TCRdb's table, derived via immunoSEQ multiplex PCR, lists solely in-frame clones and lacks some. Of some 64,000 clones in the sample, about three quarters were seen once. The sequenced sample consisted of peripheral blood. Receptor source: a human donor in a cohort sampled during active COVID-19.

This chain links TRBV7-2 with TRBJ1-2; 8 nucleotides match TRBD1. The CDR3 loop spans 13 amino acids. J was trimmed by 11 bases and V by 2 bases; bases with no gene match: 7. Germline V gives CDR1 SGHTA, CDR2 FQGNSA. CDR3 nucleotide sequence: TGTGCCAGCAGCTTACCGACAGGGGTCTATTACACCTTC. This encodes CASSLPTGVYYTF.

This clone was recorded a few times. The genes are TRBV5-1 and TRBJ2-2; possibly TRBD1 for D (7 bases). The CDR3 extends over 14 amino acids. CDR1 SGHRS and CDR2 YFSETQ come from the germline V gene. Trimming pared 4 bases from V and 7 bases from J, leaving 14 bases between. CDR3 coding DNA: TGCGCCAGCAGCGGGGGGACAGTGTTCGGGGAGCTGTTTTTT. Translated: CASSGGTVFGELFF.

The J gene is TRBJ2-1, the V gene TRBV5-6; 10 bases agree with TRBD1. This CDR3 comprises 12 residues. V was clipped by 5 bases and J by 9 bases; unmatched bases: 2. Germline CDR1 and CDR2: SGHDT and YYEEEE. The DNA for the CDR3 is TGTGCCAGCAGTAGACAGGGGGCTGAGCAGTTCTTC. As protein: CASSRQGAEQFF.

The chain is built from TRBV5-1 and TRBJ2-2; 11 positions match TRBD1. CDR3 length: 14 residues. The trim removed 4 bases at V and 5 bases at J, leaving 1 base unmatched. CDR1 and CDR2 from the germline V gene are SGHRS and YFSETQ. CDR3: CASSGQGATGELFF. Here the CDR3 DNA reads TGCGCCAGCAGCGGACAGGGGGCAACCGGGGAGCTGTTTTTT.

The J gene is TRBJ2-5, the V gene TRBV9; the match to TRBD2 covers 10 bases. The CDR3 spans 13 residues. Germline V gene data show CDR1 as SGDLS and CDR2 as YYNGEE. V lost 2 bases, J lost 5 bases, and 0 bases stayed unmatched. CDR3 amino acids: CASSVGLAETQYF. DNA for the CDR3: TGTGCCAGCAGCGTGGGACTAGCGGAGACCCAGTACTTC.

The V and J genes are TRBV9 and TRBJ2-1, with TRBD2 matching 9 bases. Germline CDR1 and CDR2: SGDLS and YYNGEE. The J segment lost 8 bases and the V segment lost 0 bases, leaving 6 bases of the junction unmatched. The CDR3 is 15 residues long. CDR3 DNA sequence: TGTGCCAGCAGCGTAGGCGGGGGGGCCCCTTATGAGCAGTTCTTC. It encodes CASSVGGGAPYEQFF.

This clone has only a few counts. The rearrangement joins TRBV5-1 to TRBJ2-3; 7 nucleotides agree with TRBD1. The CDR3 sequence is 16 residues long. The trim removed 2 bases at V and 5 bases at J, leaving 11 bases unmatched. Germline CDR1 reads SGHRS; CDR2 reads YFSETQ. Here the CDR3 reads CASSLGTVPWGDTQYF. The CDR3 bases are TGCGCCAGCAGCTTAGGGACAGTTCCTTGGGGAGATACGCAGTATTTT.

The chain carries TRBV6-5 and TRBJ2-7; TRBD1 aligns across 7 bases. Germline V lookup: CDR1 MNHEY, CDR2 SVGAGI. V lost 6 bases and J lost 5; bases outside the gene matches: 7. The CDR3 spans 13 residues. The CDR3 protein is CASRRDSLDEQYF. The CDR3 DNA sequence: TGTGCCAGCAGACGGGACAGTCTGGACGAGCAGTACTTC.

The chain uses TRBV7-3 and TRBJ2-2, with 10 bases fitting TRBD2. V lost 5 bases, J lost 1 base, and 1 base stayed unmatched. CDR3 size: 15 residues. Per the germline V gene, CDR1 is SGHTA and CDR2 is FQGTGA. The CDR3 here is CASSRTSGNTGELFF. Written as DNA, the CDR3 is TGTGCCAGCAGCCGGACTAGCGGGAACACCGGGGAGCTGTTTTTT.

The rearrangement links TRBV11-2 to TRBJ2-3; 10 nucleotides line up with TRBD2. This CDR3 has 18 amino acids. Germline loops: CDR1 SGHAT, CDR2 FQNNGV. J lost 2 bases, V lost 5 bases, and 13 bases had no gene match. CDR3 sequence reads: CASSPVGIAGGFTDTQYF. The CDR3, as DNA: TGTGCCAGCAGCCCCGTAGGGATAGCGGGGGGTTTCACAGATACGCAGTATTTT.

V usage is TRBV7-8 and J usage is TRBJ2-2; D perhaps matches TRBD1 (5 bases). The CDR3 covers 15 residues. V gave up 1 base and J gave up 2 bases, with 8 bases separating them. CDR1 and CDR2 from the germline V gene are SGHVS and FQNEAQ. The CDR3 DNA reads TGTGCCAGCAGCTTAGGGACACAAAACACCGGGGAGCTGTTTTTT. As protein: CASSLGTQNTGELFF.

The rearrangement links TRBV19 to TRBJ2-4; 7 bases align to TRBD2. The V gene's germline CDR1 is LNHDA and CDR2 SQIVND (reference sequence). V shed 7 bases, J shed 0 bases, and the junction held 9 bases outside the gene matches. The CDR3 is 16 residues long. The CDR3 coding sequence is TGTGCCAGTACAAAGGCGGGGGACTTAGCCAAAAACATTCAGTACTTC. It encodes CASTKAGDLAKNIQYF.

This chain uses TRBV7-2 with TRBJ2-3; 10 bases map to TRBD2. Germline values: CDR1 SGHTA, CDR2 FQGNSA. J gave up 0 bases and V 1 base, and 4 bases lay outside the gene matches. This CDR3 is 17 amino acids long. The CDR3, as DNA: TGTGCCAGCAGCTTAGTTTTGACTAGCGGGAGCACAGATACGCAGTATTTT. Translated: CASSLVLTSGSTDTQYF.

The rearrangement links TRBV9 to TRBJ2-3; D remains ambiguous. Germline values: CDR1 SGDLS, CDR2 YYNGEE. This CDR3 has 14 residues. Trimming stripped 3 bases from V and 1 base from J, with 9 bases between. The chain's CDR3 is CASSARYGTDTQYF. The CDR3 nucleotides read TGTGCCAGCAGCGCCCGTTATGGCACAGATACGCAGTATTTT.

Many counts were recorded for this clone. The chain combines TRBV4-2 with TRBJ2-7; D might be TRBD2 (7 bases). The CDR3 has 15 residues. V dropped 0 bases and J dropped 4 bases, with 13 bases sitting between them. CDR1 LGHNA and CDR2 YNFKEQ come from the germline V gene. The CDR3 bases are TGTGCCAGCAGCCAAGACTCCGGGGGGCAGTACGAGCAGTACTTC. The encoded protein is CASSQDSGGQYEQYF.

This chain connects TRBV10-3 to TRBJ2-5; 8 bases align to TRBD2. The CDR3 extends over 13 amino acids. V was clipped by 10 bases and J by 4 bases; unmatched bases: 8. CDR1 is ENHRY and CDR2 is SYGVKD in the germline V gene. The CDR3 is CATATSEAETQYF. The CDR3 bases are TGTGCCACCGCGACTAGCGAGGCAGAGACCCAGTACTTC.

The rearrangement uses TRBV25-1 and TRBJ1-2; TRBD1 is a possible D gene (6 bases). The germline CDR1 and CDR2 sequences are MGHDK and SYGVNS. This CDR3 is built from 14 residues. V lost 3 bases to trimming and J lost 4 bases, with 12 bases between them. CDR3 DNA: TGTGCCAGCAGTGAGCCAGGGGTCGTCTATGGCTACACCTTC. Protein product: CASSEPGVVYGYTF.

The V call is TRBV6-5, the J call TRBJ1-2, with D possibly being TRBD1 (5 bases). The CDR3 loop spans 13 amino acids. CDR1 is MNHEY and CDR2 is SVGAGI in the germline V gene. V shed 2 bases and J shed 8 bases, with 12 bases lying between them. In DNA form, the CDR3 reads TGTGCCAGCAGTTACCAAGGGGTTGAGGGCTACACCTTC. Translating it yields CASSYQGVEGYTF.

This chain connects TRBV21-1 to TRBJ2-1; the table gives TRBD2 as D, unverified against the DNA. TRBV21-1 is given as a pseudogene. CDR3 length: 16 residues. CDR3 nucleotides: TGTGCCAGCAGCAATCGACTAGCGGGGGGCACGGATGAGCAGTTCTTC. Translated: CASSNRLAGGTDEQFF.

This rearrangement joins TRBV19 to TRBJ2-5, with TRBD2 identical over 14 bases. With 5 bases clipped from V and 2 bases from J, the junction kept 4 bases outside the gene matches. The CDR3 length is 16 residues. The germline V gene encodes CDR1 LNHDA and CDR2 SQIVND (reference sequence). CDR3 coding DNA: TGTGCCAGTAGTCGTGGACTAGCGGGGGGACAAGAGACCCAGTACTTC. Translating gives CASSRGLAGGQETQYF.

The chain combines TRBV4-2 with TRBJ1-4, with D unresolved. This CDR3 is 15 amino acids long. Germline CDR1 is LGHNA and CDR2 is YNFKEQ. The ends were cut back, 0 bases at V and 3 bases at J, with 8 bases in the middle. CDR3 nucleotides: TGTGCCAGCAGCCAAGACCGTCGGTCTAATGAAAAACTGTTTTTT. Translating gives CASSQDRRSNEKLFF.

The chain employs TRBV30 and TRBJ1-2, with a weak D call TRBD1 (6 bases). The CDR3 runs 14 residues. CDR1 and CDR2 from the germline V gene are GTSNPN and SVGIG (reference sequence). Between the trimmed V and J ends, which lost 8 bases and 3 bases, there was a span of 19 bases. The CDR3 sequence is CAGPTRDTHYGYTF. The CDR3, as DNA: TGTGCCGGACCCACCCGGGACACACACTATGGCTACACCTTC.

With respect to this clone: The junction shows a germline mismatch at one end, possibly a read error. The CDR3 DNA reads TGCAGCGCTGAAGTCCGGGGATCAAGAAACACCATATATTTT. It encodes CSAEVRGSRNTIYF. This rearrangement joins TRBV29-1 to TRBJ1-3; D is uncertain. The CDR3 spans 14 residues. Germline CDR1 and CDR2: SQVTM and ANQGSEA.

V and J are TRBV5-1 and TRBJ2-3; 9 positions agree with TRBD1. The V and J ends lost 6 bases and 3 bases, in that order; junction bases with no gene match: 5. Germline V gene data show CDR1 as SGHRS and CDR2 as YFSETQ. CDR3 length: 14 residues. The CDR3 coding sequence is TGCGCCAGCAAATCGACAGGGGGAACAGATACGCAGTATTTT. Encoded protein: CASKSTGGTDTQYF.

The V gene is TRBV7-9, the J gene TRBJ2-7; 8 bases map to TRBD1. The trim removed 4 bases at V and 1 base at J, leaving 3 bases unmatched. The CDR3 spans 14 residues. Germline V gene lookup returns CDR1 SEHNR and CDR2 FQNEAQ (reference sequence). The CDR3 DNA sequence: TGTGCCAGCAGCTCAGGGGGCGTATCCTACGAGCAGTACTTC. It is translated as CASSSGGVSYEQYF.